The 10 T cell receptor beta chains reported below all come from one sample, sequenced in a study of OX40 agonist ivuxolimab in advanced cancers. Sequencing was performed with immunoSEQ multiplex PCR; in TCRdb, only in-frame clones are kept and a portion is missing. The table lists tens of thousands of clones, 65% to 85% of them singletons, with less than 4% in the top ten. This specimen consisted of CD4+ or CD8+ T cells sorted from blood, obtained in a trial of the OX40 agonist ivuxolimab. The origin of the receptors is an adult with an advanced solid tumor such as melanoma, head and neck, liver or kidney cancer.

The J gene is TRBJ1-6, the V gene TRBV7-3; 9 bases map to TRBD1. The CDR3 extends over 14 amino acids. The V segment lost 5 bases and the J segment 7 bases; nucleotides outside the gene matches: 3. The V gene's germline CDR1 is SGHTA and CDR2 FQGTGA. CDR3 region: CASSTGQGNSPLHF. Written as DNA, the CDR3 is TGTGCCAGCAGCACAGGACAGGGGAATTCACCCCTCCACTTT.

This chain connects TRBV9 to TRBJ2-5; the D gene is possibly TRBD2 (7 bases). CDR1 SGDLS and CDR2 YYNGEE come from the germline V gene. V gave up 4 bases and J gave up 4 bases, with 14 bases separating them. The CDR3 runs to 14 residues. CDR3 DNA: TGTGCCAGCAGCCCCGGGGGGCCACGAGAGACCCAGTACTTC. Translation: CASSPGGPRETQYF. The full variable domain, rest sourced from reference TRBV9 and TRBJ2-5, is DSGVTQTPKHLITATGQRVTLRCSPRSGDLSVYWYQQSLDQGLQFLIQYYNGEERAKGNILERFSAQQFPDLHSELNLSSLELGDSALYFCASSPGGPRETQYFGPGTRLLVL.

The chain joins TRBV9 to TRBJ2-3; D may be TRBD2 (7 bases). The CDR3 extends over 18 amino acids. Per the germline V gene, CDR1 is SGDLS and CDR2 is YYNGEE. Trimming left V 3 bases short and J 0 bases short, with 20 bases between. Here the CDR3 DNA reads TGTGCCAGCAGCGCGCTACAAAGGGGGGGCGGAAGCACAGATACGCAGTATTTT. Residues: CASSALQRGGGSTDTQYF.

A few counts support this clone. The chain carries TRBV7-6 and TRBJ2-7, with no clear D. The CDR3 contains 12 residues. The germline CDR1 and CDR2 sequences are SGHVS and FNYEAQ. Trimming pared 1 base from V and 1 base from J, leaving 2 bases between. The chain's CDR3 is CASSLGSYEQYF. CDR3 nucleotide sequence: TGTGCCAGCAGCTTAGGATCCTACGAGCAGTACTTC.

The chain combines TRBV5-1 with TRBJ2-2; D gene ambiguous. Germline CDR1 SGHRS, CDR2 YFSETQ. The CDR3 is 15 amino acids. Trimming left V 2 bases short and J 4 bases short, with 12 bases between. The CDR3, as DNA: TGCGCCAGCAGCTTTCAAACGGGCAGCACCGGGGAGCTGTTTTTT. Translating gives CASSFQTGSTGELFF.

V is TRBV7-9 and J is TRBJ2-3, with 11 nucleotides matching TRBD2. Per the germline V gene, CDR1 is SEHNR and CDR2 is FQNEAQ (reference sequence). V shed 1 base, J shed 2 bases, and the junction held 5 bases outside the gene matches. The CDR3 runs 17 residues. CDR3 nucleotide sequence: TGTGCCAGCAGCTTAGTTTTAGCGGGGGGGCCCACAGATACGCAGTATTTT. Translated, it gives CASSLVLAGGPTDTQYF.

The rearrangement joins TRBV12-5 to TRBJ1-1; D gene ambiguous. Looked up from germline, CDR1 is LGHNT and CDR2 is FRNRAP. CDR3 length: 12 residues. The ends were cut back, 5 bases at V and 3 bases at J, with 7 bases in the middle. CDR3 protein: CASGPEYTEAFF. The CDR3 coding sequence is TGTGCTAGTGGTCCAGAGTACACTGAAGCTTTCTTT. The whole variable domain, filled in from reference TRBV12-5 and TRBJ1-1, reads DARVTQTPRHKVTEMGQEVTMRCQPILGHNTVFWYRQTMMQGLELLAYFRNRAPLDDSGMPKDRFSAEMPDATLATLKIQPSEPRDSAVYFCASGPEYTEAFFGQGTRLTVV.

This clone was detected once. V is TRBV7-3 and J is TRBJ2-2, with 9 bases identical to TRBD1. J gave up 4 bases and V 5 bases, and 5 bases lay outside the gene matches. The CDR3 totals 15 residues. The germline V gene encodes CDR1 SGHTA and CDR2 FQGTGA. This chain's CDR3 is CASSVRQGGTGELFF. The CDR3 nucleotides read TGTGCCAGCAGCGTCCGACAGGGGGGCACCGGGGAGCTGTTTTTT.

This sequence joins TRBV6-5 and TRBJ1-6, with 7 bases identical to TRBD1. From germline, CDR1 is MNHEY and CDR2 SVGAGI. V shed 10 bases, J shed 4 bases, and the junction held 4 bases outside the gene matches. The length of the CDR3 is 13 residues. For the CDR3, the DNA is TGTGCCACCCAGACAGGGTATAATTCACCCCTCCACTTT. As protein: CATQTGYNSPLHF.

The chain carries TRBV20-1 and TRBJ1-2; D ambiguous. The germline V gene encodes CDR1 DFQATT and CDR2 SNEGSKA (reference sequence). V was cut by 5 bases and J by 7 bases, with 11 bases left in between. CDR3 length: 11 amino acids. CDR3 residues: CSADYGFGYTF. The DNA of the CDR3 is TGCAGTGCTGACTACGGGTTTGGCTACACCTTC.